Each of the 23 T cell receptor beta chains below was sequenced from the same sample in a study of blood T cell repertoires in COVID-19. Data came from immunoSEQ multiplex PCR; TCRdb stores just in-frame clones and leaves some out. The sample gives 120,000 or so clones, almost 90% of which show up once; roughly 0.94% is in the top ten. Sequencing was carried out using peripheral blood. These receptors were obtained from a woman aged 50 to 65 with active or convalescent COVID-19.

This chain joins TRBV28 and TRBJ1-2; D is unclear. The CDR3 consists of 11 residues. Deletions cut 3 bases from V and 8 bases from J, with 7 bases between. Germline V lookup: CDR1 MDHEN, CDR2 SYDVKM. The CDR3 DNA sequence: TGTGCCAGCAGTTTCACATCAGGCTACACCTTC. Translating gives CASSFTSGYTF.

CDR3 in DNA: TGTGCCAGCAGCCAACCCTTAGCGGGAGTGGCAGATACGCAGTATTTT. Its protein is CASSQPLAGVADTQYF. V usage is TRBV14 and J usage is TRBJ2-3; 9 nucleotides match TRBD2. The germline V gene has CDR1 SGHDN and CDR2 FVKESK. This CDR3 contains 16 residues. J lost 4 bases, V lost 2 bases, and 7 bases had no gene match.

This chain links TRBV10-3 with TRBJ2-2, with 7 nucleotides matching TRBD2. Germline CDR1 reads ENHRY; CDR2 reads SYGVKD. V shed 9 bases and J 7 bases; nucleotides not matched to a gene: 2. The CDR3 covers 11 residues. The CDR3 nucleotides read TGTGCCATGCGGGAGAACGGGGAGCTGTTTTTT. This gives the protein CAMRENGELFF.

V gene TRBV5-8 combines with J gene TRBJ1-2; TRBD1 aligns across 7 bases. The J segment lost 4 bases and the V segment lost 9 bases, leaving 9 bases of the junction unmatched. From germline, CDR1 is SGHTS and CDR2 YDEGEE. The CDR3 is 13 residues long. DNA for the CDR3: TGTGCCACAAACAGGGGCGGCGGCTATGGCTACACCTTC. Its protein product is CATNRGGGYGYTF.

The V and J genes are TRBV28 and TRBJ2-5; weak D call: TRBD2 (6 bases). This CDR3 comprises 16 residues. Trimming pared 4 bases from V and 5 bases from J, leaving 20 bases between. The germline V gene encodes CDR1 MDHEN and CDR2 SYDVKM. The CDR3 bases are TGTGCCAGCAGTTCTAACCGGGCAGGGAGGCGGGAGACCCAGTACTTC. Its translation: CASSSNRAGRRETQYF.

V and J are TRBV6-5 and TRBJ2-7; D possibly corresponds to TRBD1 (5 bases). From germline, CDR1 is MNHEY and CDR2 SVGAGI. Trimming shortened V by 5 bases and J by 3 bases, and 11 bases separated the two germline ends. The CDR3 runs to 13 residues. CDR3 coding DNA: TGTGCCAGCAGTCACCGGACAATCTACGAGCAGTACTTC. Translating gives CASSHRTIYEQYF.

The chain joins TRBV27 to TRBJ2-6; D possibly corresponds to TRBD1 (6 bases). Germline CDR1 reads MNHEY; CDR2 reads SMNVEV (reference sequence). Deletions cut 4 bases from V and 1 base from J, with 14 bases between. The CDR3 is 17 amino acids. This CDR3 is CASSSGHFRSGANVLTF. CDR3 in DNA: TGTGCCAGCAGTTCGGGACATTTCCGGTCTGGGGCCAACGTCCTGACTTTC.

In DNA, the CDR3 is TGCGCCAGCACGGCATCGGGAGGGCCGGCAGATACGCAGTATTTT. The encoded protein is CASTASGGPADTQYF. The J gene is TRBJ2-3, the V gene TRBV5-1; TRBD2 matches at 8 bases. Germline V lookup: CDR1 SGHRS, CDR2 YFSETQ. The CDR3 consists of 15 residues. J lost 4 bases, V lost 6 bases, and 10 bases had no gene match. Supplemented by reference TRBV5-1 and TRBJ2-3, the full variable domain reads KAGVTQTPRYLIKTRGQQVTLSCSPISGHRSVSWYQQTPGQGLQFLFEYFSETQRNKGNFPGRFSGRQFSNSRSEMNVSTLELGDSALYLCASTASGGPADTQYFGPGTRLTVL.

The V and J genes are TRBV28 and TRBJ2-2; a possible D gene is TRBD2 (6 bases). The ends were cut back, 2 bases at V and 7 bases at J, with 14 bases in the middle. The germline V gene has CDR1 MDHEN and CDR2 SYDVKM. The CDR3 spans 15 residues. The CDR3 DNA reads TGTGCCAGCAGTTTAGGGGCCCTGGGGGGCGGGGAGCTGTTTTTT. Translation gives CASSLGALGGGELFF.

This chain uses TRBV24-1 with TRBJ2-7, with 8 bases fitting TRBD1. The length of the CDR3 is 15 residues. V lost 4 bases and J lost 4; bases outside the gene matches: 8. CDR1 KGHDR and CDR2 SFDVKD come from the germline V gene. The CDR3 protein is CATSDPRQGTYEQYF. DNA of the CDR3: TGTGCCACCAGTGACCCCCGACAGGGGACGTACGAGCAGTACTTC.

The chain couples TRBV6-1 to TRBJ1-5; D not certain. This CDR3 region has 16 residues. From germline, CDR1 is MNHNS and CDR2 SASEGT. V lost 2 bases to trimming and J lost 4 bases, with 15 bases between them. The CDR3 coding sequence is TGTGCCAGCAGTGAAATCCCAGGTTATGGTAATCAGCCCCAGCATTTT. It yields the protein CASSEIPGYGNQPQHF.

The chain employs TRBV4-2 and TRBJ2-5, with 8 bases aligning to TRBD2. CDR1 is LGHNA and CDR2 is YNFKEQ in the germline V gene. This CDR3 is built from 18 residues. After removal of 1 base from V and 3 bases from J, the junction contained 13 bases not matched to a gene. CDR3 in amino acids: CASSQGQTSALQKETQYF. The CDR3 DNA sequence: TGTGCCAGCAGCCAAGGTCAGACTAGCGCGTTACAAAAAGAGACCCAGTACTTC.

V and J are TRBV2 and TRBJ1-6; maybe TRBD1 (5 bases). There are 13 residues in the CDR3. V lost 8 bases, J lost 7 bases, and 12 bases lay in between. Germline lookup yields CDR1 SNHLY and CDR2 FYNNEI. CDR3 amino acids: CASGDRTNSPLHF. DNA of the CDR3: TGTGCCAGCGGCGACAGAACCAATTCACCCCTCCACTTT. The whole variable domain, remainder taken from reference TRBV2 and TRBJ1-6, is EPEVTQTPSHQVTQMGQEVILRCVPISNHLYFYWYRQILGQKVEFLVSFYNNEISEKSEIFDDQFSVERPDGSNFTLKIRSTKLEDSAMYFCASGDRTNSPLHFGNGTRLTVT.

This chain links TRBV27 with TRBJ2-6; 9 bases map to TRBD1. Germline CDR1 reads MNHEY; CDR2 reads SMNVEV (reference sequence). The CDR3 covers 19 residues. The J segment lost 0 bases and the V segment lost 6 bases, leaving 12 bases of the junction unmatched. The chain's CDR3 is CASSPSPGQGISGANVLTF. The CDR3 bases are TGTGCCAGCAGCCCTTCCCCGGGACAGGGAATCTCTGGGGCCAACGTCCTGACTTTC.

The chain employs TRBV27 and TRBJ2-1, with D uncertain. V shed 5 bases and J shed 5 bases, with 10 bases lying between them. The CDR3 runs 13 residues. Germline V CDR1 and CDR2: MNHEY, SMNVEV (reference sequence). The CDR3 sequence is CASSPLENNEQFF. The CDR3 nucleotides read TGTGCCAGCAGTCCCCTAGAGAACAATGAGCAGTTCTTC.

Sample share makes this clone medium-sized. The chain has TRBV7-2 and TRBJ1-2; D remains unclear. Germline V lookup: CDR1 SGHTA, CDR2 FQGNSA. With 1 base removed from V and 1 base from J, the gap between germline ends came to 13 bases. The CDR3 is 16 residues long. The CDR3, as DNA: TGTGCCAGCAGCTTAGACCAGTTTACATATAACTATGGCTACACCTTC. Encoded protein: CASSLDQFTYNYGYTF.

The chain carries TRBV28 and TRBJ2-3; perhaps TRBD1 as D (6 bases). Germline V CDR1 and CDR2: MDHEN, SYDVKM. The CDR3 has 15 amino acids. Trimming pared 4 bases from V and 5 bases from J, leaving 16 bases between. The CDR3 sequence: CASSSETGSQDTQYF. The CDR3, as DNA: TGTGCCAGCAGTTCAGAGACAGGCTCCCAAGATACGCAGTATTTT.

The J gene is TRBJ2-4, the V gene TRBV28, with 7 positions matching TRBD2. There are 15 residues in the CDR3. Germline assignment: CDR1 MDHEN and CDR2 SYDVKM. V gave up 3 bases and J gave up 7 bases; unmatched junction bases: 9. CDR3 DNA sequence: TGTGCCAGCAGTTTCGTGGCGGGGGATATCAACATTCAGTACTTC. It translates to CASSFVAGDINIQYF.

V gene TRBV7-9 combines with J gene TRBJ1-3; D remains unclear. Germline-derived CDR1 and CDR2 are SEHNR and FQNEAQ (reference sequence). The CDR3 runs to 15 residues. V was cut by 1 base and J by 7 bases, with 14 bases left in between. CDR3 sequence (DNA): TGTGCCAGCAGCTTAGGGCAAGCTTACGGGAACACCATATATTTT. Translated: CASSLGQAYGNTIYF. The whole variable domain, remainder taken from reference TRBV7-9 and TRBJ1-3, is DTGVSQNPRHKITKRGQNVTFRCDPISEHNRLYWYRQTLGQGPEFLTYFQNEAQLEKSRLLSDRFSAERPKGSFSTLEIQRTEQGDSAMYLCASSLGQAYGNTIYFGEGSWLTVV.

Here the CDR3 DNA reads TGTGCCAGCAGCATCACAGGGGGCGCGGGCACCGGGGAGCTGTTTTTT. Translation: CASSITGGAGTGELFF. V and J are TRBV7-3 and TRBJ2-2; 9 bases fit TRBD1. The CDR3 is 16 residues long. CDR1 SGHTA and CDR2 FQGTGA come from the germline V gene. The J segment lost 4 bases and the V segment lost 5 bases, leaving 8 bases of the junction unmatched.

The rearrangement uses TRBV18 and TRBJ2-2; perhaps TRBD1 as D (6 bases). In germline, CDR1 is KGHSH, CDR2 LQKENI. This CDR3 has 15 amino acids. Trimming took off 3 bases at V and 6 bases at J, with 14 bases between the two ends. The CDR3 spells CASSPPSSGAGELFF. CDR3 coding DNA: TGTGCCAGCTCACCGCCGAGCTCAGGGGCCGGGGAGCTGTTTTTT.

The gene calls are TRBV11-2 and TRBJ2-4; tentative D call: TRBD2 (6 bases). CDR1 SGHAT and CDR2 FQNNGV come from the germline V gene. The CDR3 has 15 residues. V lost 1 base and J lost 6, with 13 bases in between. CDR3 DNA: TGTGCCAGCAGCTTAGTTTCAGGGCGGGGAAACATTCAGTACTTC. Amino acids: CASSLVSGRGNIQYF.

Here the CDR3 DNA reads TGTGCCAGCAGCTCGGACAGGGCCTCCACAGATACGCAGTATTTT. This sequence encodes CASSSDRASTDTQYF. The rearrangement joins TRBV7-2 to TRBJ2-3, with 8 bases aligning to TRBD1. Germline V gene data show CDR1 as SGHTA and CDR2 as FQGNSA. CDR3 length: 15 residues. Germline trimming cut 4 bases from V and 2 bases from J; bases unmatched to any gene: 5.